This record looks at one T cell receptor beta chain sequence and its context. The entry originates in a study of blood T cell repertoires in COVID-19. Study-level information: The analysed material was cDNA or gDNA that came from T cells, B-cell-depleted T cells, or PBMCs.

Germline V gene data show CDR1 as SGHVS and CDR2 as FQNEAQ. The CDR3 spans 14 residues. V lost 5 bases, J lost 6 bases, and 11 bases lay in between. Profiling relied on immunoSEQ multiplex PCR, and the TCRdb table lists in-frame clones only, not all of them. The sample yields 62,000 or so clones, just over 85% seen once. Sequencing was performed on peripheral blood. The chain employs TRBV7-8 and TRBJ1-6, with D unclear. The receptor comes from a human donor in a cohort sampled during active COVID-19. The DNA for the CDR3 is TGTGCCAGCAGCCTTACAGCTACTAATTCACCCCTCCACTTT. This encodes CASSLTATNSPLHF.